The 10 T cell receptor beta chains reported below all come from one sample, sequenced in a study of cytomegalovirus exposure and HLA in healthy donors. PCR amplification relied on 60 Vbeta primers (plus 13 Jbeta primers). Only in-frame clones appear in the TCRdb table, and some are missing; sequencing was by immunoSEQ multiplex PCR. The sample yields tens of thousands of clones, of which the top ten take up around 1.9%. Source material: PBMCs. The receptor set was obtained from a woman aged 40 to 50 in good health and CMV-seropositive.

V and J are TRBV9 and TRBJ2-1, with 7 bases matching TRBD2. The CDR3 runs 16 residues. In germline, CDR1 is SGDLS, CDR2 YYNGEE. Trimming at V came to 0 bases and at J to 3 bases, leaving 6 bases not matched to a gene. The CDR3 is CASSVEAGVNYNEQFF. As DNA, the CDR3 is TGTGCCAGCAGCGTAGAGGCGGGAGTTAACTACAATGAGCAGTTCTTC.

This chain connects TRBV6-1 to TRBJ2-3, with D perhaps matching TRBD2 (5 bases). Germline V gene data show CDR1 as MNHNS and CDR2 as SASEGT. Deletions cut 0 bases from V and 2 bases from J, with 9 bases between. This CDR3 has 15 residues. CDR3 in DNA: TGTGCCAGCAGTGAAGCCCTAGCCCCCACAGATACGCAGTATTTT. Protein product: CASSEALAPTDTQYF.

The V call is TRBV5-4, the J call TRBJ1-3; no clear D gene. From germline, CDR1 is SGHNT and CDR2 YYREEE (reference sequence). This CDR3 region has 14 residues. Trimming took off 3 bases at V and 0 bases at J, with 7 bases between the two ends. In nucleotides, the CDR3 is TGTGCCAGCAGCTCCAGCGCCTCTGGAAACACCATATATTTT. This codes for CASSSSASGNTIYF.

CDR3 amino acids: CSVDLRTNEKLFF. The DNA of the CDR3 is TGCAGCGTTGACTTACGGACTAATGAAAAACTGTTTTTT. The rearrangement links TRBV29-1 to TRBJ1-4; D is undetermined. The CDR3 is 13 residues long. CDR1 SQVTM and CDR2 ANQGSEA come from the germline V gene. With 3 bases removed from V and 2 bases from J, the gap between germline ends came to 7 bases.

The chain uses TRBV15 and TRBJ1-3; D is uncertain. Germline CDR1 and CDR2: LNHNV and YYDKDF (reference sequence). CDR3 length: 15 amino acids. Trimming removed 1 base at V and 2 bases at J, with 9 bases between. CDR3 nucleotides: TGTGCCACCAGCAGAGGGTCGGGAGCTGGAAACACCATATATTTT. Amino acid sequence: CATSRGSGAGNTIYF.

The gene calls are TRBV5-1 and TRBJ1-6, with 7 bases matching TRBD1. V shed 4 bases and J 7 bases; nucleotides not matched to a gene: 5. Germline V gene sequence: CDR1 SGHRS, CDR2 YFSETQ. This CDR3 has 14 residues. In nucleotides, the CDR3 is TGCGCCAGCAGCCTGACAGGGTTAAATTCACCCCTCCACTTT. This gives the protein CASSLTGLNSPLHF.

This chain links TRBV27 with TRBJ1-6; tentatively, D is TRBD1 (5 bases). The germline V gene has CDR1 MNHEY and CDR2 SMNVEV (reference sequence). V was shortened by 4 bases and J by 7 bases, with 11 bases between the two germline ends. The CDR3 length is 14 residues. The DNA for the CDR3 is TGTGCCAGCAGTTCAGGGATGGCGAATTCACCCCTCCACTTT. Protein sequence: CASSSGMANSPLHF.

The chain recombines TRBV29-1 with TRBJ1-2, with TRBD1 matching over 12 bases. V trimming: 6 bases; J trimming: 6 bases; junction bases outside the gene matches: 2. From germline, CDR1 is SQVTM and CDR2 ANQGSEA. The CDR3 runs 12 residues. CDR3 region: CSVGTGGHGYTF. CDR3 coding DNA: TGCAGCGTCGGGACAGGGGGCCATGGCTACACCTTC.

This rearrangement joins TRBV19 to TRBJ2-7; TRBD1 matches at 7 bases. Trimming removed 3 bases from V and 4 bases from J; junction bases left unmatched: 6. This CDR3 is 14 amino acids long. The germline CDR1 and CDR2 sequences are LNHDA and SQIVND (reference sequence). In DNA form, the CDR3 reads TGTGCCAGTAGTATCCGGGACAGATTTTACGAGCAGTACTTC. As protein: CASSIRDRFYEQYF.

This chain connects TRBV18 to TRBJ1-1; D remains ambiguous. The V end lost 4 bases, the J end lost 1 base, and 10 bases lay between the germline ends. There are 14 residues in the CDR3. CDR1 and CDR2 from the germline V gene are KGHSH and LQKENI. CDR3 in amino acids: CASSQRTENTEAFF. CDR3 nucleotide sequence: TGTGCCAGCTCACAGCGGACGGAGAACACTGAAGCTTTCTTT.